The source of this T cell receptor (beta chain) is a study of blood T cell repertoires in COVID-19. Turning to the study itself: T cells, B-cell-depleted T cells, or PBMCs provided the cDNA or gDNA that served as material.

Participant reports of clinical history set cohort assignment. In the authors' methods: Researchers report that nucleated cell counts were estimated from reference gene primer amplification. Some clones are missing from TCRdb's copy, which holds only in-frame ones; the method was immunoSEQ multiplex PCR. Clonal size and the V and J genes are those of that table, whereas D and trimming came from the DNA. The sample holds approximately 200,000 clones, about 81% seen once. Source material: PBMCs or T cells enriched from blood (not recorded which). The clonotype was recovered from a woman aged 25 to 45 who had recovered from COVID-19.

CDR3 sequence: CASSNRGRTLNTEAFF. CDR3 bases: TGTGCCAGTAGCAACAGGGGGCGGACATTGAACACTGAAGCTTTCTTT. This rearrangement joins TRBV19 to TRBJ1-1; 9 bases are shared with TRBD1. CDR3 size: 16 residues. The ends lost 6 bases at V and 0 bases at J; junction bases unmatched: 8. CDR1 and CDR2 from the germline V gene are LNHDA and SQIVND (reference sequence).